This TCR beta chain was identified during a study of blood T cell repertoires in COVID-19. The overall study: Acute and convalescent COVID-19 samples came from the United States, Italy and Spain. Sources were T cells, B-cell-depleted T cells, or PBMCs; the material itself was cDNA or gDNA.

Trimming cost V 0 bases and J 6 bases, with 12 bases left between them. This CDR3 contains 14 residues. Germline lookup yields CDR1 MNHEY and CDR2 SVGAGI. In the original analysis: How many nucleated cells were present was estimated from reference gene primer amplification. Repertoires were generated with immunoSEQ multiplex PCR, while TCRdb's copy carries only in-frame clones and drops some. That table is the source of V, J and clone size, and D and trimming were worked out from the DNA. The sample shows around 95,000 clones, around four fifths of them seen only once. This sequence was found in a man aged 45 to 65 with active or convalescent COVID-19. The rearrangement links TRBV6-5 to TRBJ2-7, with D possibly being TRBD1 (6 bases). Sequencing was carried out using peripheral blood. CDR3 in amino acids: CASSYSRSGVEQYF. CDR3 nucleotides: TGTGCCAGCAGTTACTCGAGGTCAGGGGTCGAGCAGTACTTC.